This passage covers 18 T cell receptor beta chains from one sample sequenced in a study of response to subunit inactivated influenza vaccine. MiXCR was run by TCRdb on the RT-PCR reads, yielding one entry per CDR3 protein. The sample has approximately 530,000 distinct CDR3 sequences, 10% to 15% seen once. The sample here was PBMCs from blood, taken around seven weeks after vaccination. The receptors shown here come from a man aged 50-60 years who received an inactivated influenza vaccine.

This clonotype was picked up a small number of times. The chain has TRBV4-3 and TRBJ2-7; D possibly corresponds to TRBD2 (6 bases). Germline values: CDR1 LGHNA, CDR2 YSLEER. The CDR3 is 13 amino acids. Trimming stripped 1 base from V and 7 bases from J, with 11 bases between. CDR3 DNA: TGCGCCAGCAGCCAAGTGCTAGCGAGGGAGCAGTACTTC. The encoded protein is CASSQVLAREQYF.

The genes are TRBV16 and TRBJ2-3; possible D gene TRBD2, 6 bases. V lost 2 bases, J lost 0 bases, and 6 bases lay in between. Germline loops: CDR1 KGHSY, CDR2 FQNENV. The length of the CDR3 is 14 residues. This chain's CDR3 is CASSQSGSTDTQYF. CDR3 nucleotide sequence: TGTGCCAGCAGCCAAAGCGGGAGCACAGATACGCAGTATTTT.

The chain combines TRBV20-1 with TRBJ1-3; D ambiguous. CDR1 is DFQATT and CDR2 is SNEGSKA in the germline V gene (reference sequence). The ends were cut back, 0 bases at V and 7 bases at J, with 13 bases in the middle. CDR3 length equals 14 residues. CDR3 protein: CSAREPRLGNTIYF. The CDR3 DNA reads as TGCAGTGCTAGAGAACCTCGGTTGGGTAACACCATATATTTT.

On this clonotype itself: The CDR3 end shows no conserved phenylalanine or tryptophan, and so a read error is likely. J is TRBJ2-3 and V is TRBV5-1, with 8 bases that match TRBD1. The CDR3 contains 15 residues. The V gene end was trimmed by 6 bases and the J gene end by 1 base; junction bases not matched to a gene: 7. The germline V gene encodes CDR1 SGHRS and CDR2 YFSETQ. This CDR3 reads CASTRTGTRTDTQYL. CDR3 bases: TGCGCCAGCACTCGGACAGGGACGCGCACAGATACGCAGTATTTG.

At least ten counts were recorded for this clonotype. The rearrangement links TRBV9 to TRBJ2-5; 7 positions match TRBD2. Germline CDR1 SGDLS, CDR2 YYNGEE. This CDR3 spans 13 amino acids. The V and J ends lost 7 bases and 1 base, in that order; junction bases with no gene match: 4. DNA of the CDR3: TGTGCCAGCTGTCGGGGGGTCCAAGAGACCCAGTACTTC. It codes for CASCRGVQETQYF.

This clonotype has only a few counts. The V and J genes are TRBV7-8 and TRBJ2-5, with 8 positions matching TRBD1. The CDR3 loop spans 15 amino acids. Germline V gives CDR1 SGHVS, CDR2 FQNEAQ. J gave up 1 base and V 6 bases, and 7 bases lay outside the gene matches. The CDR3 DNA reads as TGTGCCAGCAGTTCAAACAGGGGGGTCCAAGAGACCCAGTACTTC. Translation gives CASSSNRGVQETQYF.

The chain uses TRBV4-2 and TRBJ1-2; D might be TRBD1 (6 bases). This CDR3 spans 15 amino acids. Germline V CDR1 and CDR2: LGHNA, YNFKEQ. Trimming stripped 1 base from V and 8 bases from J, with 17 bases between. The CDR3 reads CASSQGGRTTRGYTF. CDR3 coding DNA: TGTGCCAGCAGCCAAGGGGGGCGCACGACTAGGGGCTACACCTTC.

This clonotype was observed a few times. The chain has TRBV4-1 and TRBJ2-3; D perhaps matches TRBD1 (7 bases). This CDR3 is 13 amino acids long. Germline CDR1 is MGHRA and CDR2 is YSYEKL. V was shortened by 5 bases and J by 5 bases, with 11 bases between the two germline ends. Written as DNA, the CDR3 is TGCGCCAGCAGCTCGCAGGGGGGAGATACGCAGTATTTT. It is translated as CASSSQGGDTQYF.

This clonotype occurred many times. This sequence joins TRBV20-1 and TRBJ2-7; D may correspond to TRBD1 or TRBD2 (5 bases each). Germline-derived CDR1 and CDR2 are DFQATT and SNEGSKA (reference sequence). The CDR3 contains 11 residues. V dropped 0 bases and J dropped 12 bases, with 12 bases sitting between them. CDR3 sequence reads: CSARDRRTLYF. For the CDR3, the DNA is TGCAGTGCTAGAGACCGGAGGACACTGTACTTC.

This clonotype has ten or more counts. This rearrangement joins TRBV7-6 to TRBJ2-3; 9 bases line up with TRBD2. Germline V gene sequence: CDR1 SGHVS, CDR2 FNYEAQ. The junction had 6 bases not matched to a gene; V was cut back by 5 bases and J by 3 bases. CDR3 size: 15 residues. This chain's CDR3 is CASSLGLARTDTQYF. CDR3 DNA sequence: TGTGCCAGCAGCCTGGGACTAGCTAGGACAGATACGCAGTATTTT.

This clonotype was counted only a few times. The chain links TRBV12-3 or TRBV12-4 to TRBJ2-5; perhaps TRBD1 as D (6 bases). V lost 7 bases to trimming and J lost 7 bases, with 16 bases between them. The CDR3 is made up of 13 amino acids. CDR3 residues: CASTKTTGRTQYF. The CDR3 nucleotides read TGTGCCAGCACGAAGACTACAGGGCGGACCCAGTACTTC.

This rearrangement joins TRBV6-7 to TRBJ1-5, with D uncertain. TRBV6-7 is marked as an open reading frame, function uncertain. There are 15 residues in the CDR3. Deletions cut 0 bases from V and 3 bases from J, with 9 bases between. In DNA form, the CDR3 reads TGTGCCAGCAGTTACTCGAACCGAGACAATCAGCCCCAGCATTTT. As protein: CASSYSNRDNQPQHF.

The V and J genes are TRBV27 and TRBJ1-4, with TRBD1 identical over 10 bases. This CDR3 contains 15 residues. After removal of 6 bases from V and 2 bases from J, the junction contained 3 bases not matched to a gene. CDR1 is MNHEY, CDR2 SMNVEV, per germline (reference sequence). For the CDR3, the DNA is TGTGCCAGCAGGGGACAGGGGTTGACTAATGAAAAACTGTTTTTT. Residues: CASRGQGLTNEKLFF.

This clonotype was seen a handful of times. The J gene is TRBJ2-7, the V gene TRBV29-1; tentatively, D is TRBD1 (6 bases). The V end lost 5 bases, the J end lost 2 bases, and 10 bases lay between the germline ends. CDR1 and CDR2 (germline): SQVTM, ANQGSEA. The length of the CDR3 is 12 residues. The DNA of the CDR3 is TGCAGCGTTTCACAGGGCCCCTACGAGCAGTACTTC. This gives the protein CSVSQGPYEQYF.

The sample holds a few counts of this clonotype. The chain links TRBV12-3 or TRBV12-4 to TRBJ2-7; weak D call: TRBD2 (5 bases). This CDR3 has 15 residues. Trimming cost V 4 bases and J 2 bases, with 15 bases left between them. The CDR3 here is CASSSSFLTPYEQYF. The CDR3 DNA reads as TGTGCCAGCAGTTCTAGCTTTCTAACCCCCTACGAGCAGTACTTC.

The V gene is TRBV12-3 or TRBV12-4, the J gene TRBJ1-5; TRBD1 matches at 7 bases. The trim removed 5 bases at V and 4 bases at J, leaving 14 bases unmatched. The CDR3 is made up of 17 amino acids. In nucleotides, the CDR3 is TGTGCCAGCAGTCACATAAAACAGGGGCGAGGGAATCAGCCCCAGCATTTT. It translates to CASSHIKQGRGNQPQHF.

The V and J genes are TRBV9 and TRBJ1-2; D is uncertain. CDR3 size: 14 residues. Trimming stripped 0 bases from V and 8 bases from J, with 14 bases between. Germline values: CDR1 SGDLS, CDR2 YYNGEE. Here the CDR3 reads CASSVDALPAGYTF. The CDR3 DNA reads TGTGCCAGCAGCGTAGATGCTTTACCGGCCGGCTACACCTTC.

V and J are TRBV12-3 or TRBV12-4 and TRBJ1-2; D unresolved. There are 14 residues in the CDR3. The ends were cut back, 5 bases at V and 4 bases at J, with 14 bases in the middle. The CDR3 loop reads CASSLRRLAYGYTF. As DNA, the CDR3 is TGTGCCAGCAGTCTCCGACGCCTGGCCTATGGCTACACCTTC.